This T cell receptor (beta chain) was found in a study of tumor-infiltrating lymphocytes in primary liver carcinoma. Taking 20-30 mg of unsorted bulk tissue, the authors co-extracted RNA and DNA. With regard to this clonotype: One junction end disagrees with the germline gene, perhaps due to a read error.

cDNA specific to TCR beta was made from approximately 0.55 ug of total RNA, with a constant-region primer employed for priming. ARM-PCR was slightly modified, and three nested multiplex PCR rounds with it gave rise to the TCR beta libraries. Both of the initial two PCR rounds ran for 10 cycles and employed TRBV1-TRBV30 forward primers alongside a C-beta reverse primer. Each CDR3 protein is one row after TCRdb ran MiXCR on the multiplex PCR reads. The sample lists 150,000 to 200,000 distinct CDR3 sequences, around 81% occurring once. CDR1 is SGHNT and CDR2 is YYREEE in the germline V gene (reference sequence). The CDR3 sequence is 13 residues long.

The receptor was derived from a man aged 40-55 years with primary liver carcinoma and hepatitis B virus infection. The chain is built from TRBV5-4 and TRBJ2-1; no definite D call. The material sequenced was tumor tissue from primary liver carcinoma. The CDR3 DNA is TGTGCCAGCAGCCAGACCTCTGCGAATGAGCAGTGCTTC. Translated: CASSQTSANEQCF.